This record covers a single T cell receptor (beta chain). Sequence at one end of the junction differs from germline and may be a read error. This sample stems from a study of blood T cells in healthy people across ages. Sample-barcoded 5' priming and a J-beta primer mix drove a second PCR of about 6 to 12 cycles. A single record per CDR3 protein comes from TCRdb applying MiXCR to the 5' RACE reads. Of 1.8 million or so distinct CDR3 sequences in the sample, around 40% are singletons; the top ten hold 20% to 25%. Per the germline V gene, CDR1 is SSHAT and CDR2 is FNYEAQ (reference sequence). The length of the CDR3 is 13 residues.

Sequenced sample: blood. The clonotype was recovered from a human donor in good health. The V call is TRBV7-7, the J call TRBJ2-1; tentatively, D is TRBD1 (5 bases). The CDR3 loop is CASSFFMDNEQVF. DNA of the CDR3: TGTGCCAGCAGCTTCTTTATGGACAATGAGCAGGTCTTC.